The clone carrying this T cell receptor (beta chain) has a handful of counts. The antigen remains undetermined. MiXCR was run by TCRdb on the RT-PCR reads, yielding one entry per CDR3 protein. The profile shows over 10,000 distinct CDR3 sequences, about 83% of them singletons. The source of the sample is a study of yellow fever vaccine responses in identical twins. Study results and limitations: Twins reportedly appeared to share part of their vaccine T cell response while keeping part individual.

The CDR3 consists of 18 residues. Looked up from germline, CDR1 is SGHDT and CDR2 is YYEEEE. The V and J ends lost 3 bases and 0 bases, in that order; junction bases with no gene match: 12. The sequencing here drew on T cells from blood (PBMCs), unsorted or a sorted subset (not recorded which), taken before or after yellow fever vaccination (not recorded which). This clonotype was sampled from a woman aged 18-29 years who received the yellow fever vaccine. V gene TRBV5-6 combines with J gene TRBJ2-7, with 10 bases identical to TRBD2. CDR3 coding DNA: TGTGCCAGCAGCTGGACCGAACCCGCTAGCGGGAGCTCCTACGAGCAGTACTTC. Amino acids: CASSWTEPASGSSYEQYF.